These T cell receptor beta chains were read from a single sample in a study of blood T cell repertoires in COVID-19. Clones were sequenced by immunoSEQ multiplex PCR, and TCRdb holds only the in-frame ones, with some missing. There are more than 85,000 clones in the sample; approximately 84% occur only once, and roughly 6.5% lies in the top ten. Sequenced: peripheral blood. The receptors stem from a woman aged 45 to 65 with acute or convalescent COVID-19. The CDR3 runs from the conserved cysteine through the conserved F or W. A D gene is named only where the DNA matches it firmly. Not every row has a clone size; where given, it reads once, few, many or a size class.

V gene,J gene,clone size,D gene,CDR3 protein,CDR3 DNA
TRBV5-1,TRBJ2-3,NA,TRBD1,CASRQGSTTSDTQYF,TGCGCCAGCCGACAGGGGTCTACGACTTCAGATACGCAGTATTTT
TRBV18,TRBJ2-7,NA,TRBD1,CASSPPGQSWGEQYF,TGTGCCAGCTCACCGCCGGGACAGAGCTGGGGCGAGCAGTACTTC
TRBV2,TRBJ2-7,NA,TRBD1,CASRPDRGNPRVDEQYF,TGTGCCAGCAGGCCCGACAGGGGTAATCCTAGAGTCGACGAGCAGTACTTC
TRBV7-2,TRBJ2-4,NA,NA,CASSQRLAKNIQYF,TGTGCCAGCAGCCAGCGACTAGCCAAAAACATTCAGTACTTC
TRBV5-4,TRBJ1-6,NA,NA,CASSLDQAYSPLHF,TGTGCCAGCAGCTTGGACCAAGCCTACTCACCCCTCCACTTT
TRBV6-5,TRBJ2-1,NA,NA,CASSPFPSSYNEQFF,TGTGCCAGCAGCCCGTTCCCGAGCTCCTACAATGAGCAGTTCTTC
TRBV4-2,TRBJ1-6,NA,NA,CASSQDRWESYNSPLHF,TGTGCCAGCAGCCAAGATCGATGGGAGTCGTATAATTCACCCCTCCACTTT
TRBV5-1,TRBJ2-3,NA,TRBD1,CASSLGQGADTQYF,TGCGCCAGCAGCTTGGGACAGGGAGCAGATACGCAGTATTTT
TRBV6-6,TRBJ2-1,NA,TRBD1,CASGQGAPSYNEQFF,TGTGCCAGCGGACAGGGGGCTCCTTCCTACAATGAGCAGTTCTTC
TRBV27,TRBJ2-4,NA,NA,CASRNSGNDIQYF,TGTGCCAGCAGAAACAGTGGAAACGACATTCAGTACTTC
TRBV6-5,TRBJ1-6,NA,NA,CASSYSRPGVGSPLHF,TGTGCCAGCAGTTACTCGAGGCCGGGGGTGGGTTCACCCCTCCACTTT
TRBV2,TRBJ1-1,few,NA,CASSEATGLTEAFF,TGTGCCAGCAGTGAAGCGACAGGCCTAACTGAAGCTTTCTTT
TRBV5-5,TRBJ1-5,NA,TRBD1,CASSLGDRAYNQPQHF,TGTGCCAGCAGCTTGGGGGACAGGGCTTACAATCAGCCCCAGCATTTT
TRBV12-5,TRBJ1-1,NA,NA,CASGSTGGAFF,TGTGCTAGTGGCAGTACAGGTGGGGCTTTCTTT
TRBV11-2,TRBJ1-1,NA,NA,CASSLVRNTEAFF,TGTGCCAGCAGCTTAGTTCGGAACACTGAAGCTTTCTTT
TRBV20-1,TRBJ1-1,NA,TRBD1,CSASWRTGRNTEAFF,TGCAGTGCTAGTTGGCGGACAGGGAGGAACACTGAAGCTTTCTTT
TRBV24-1,TRBJ2-7,once,TRBD1,CATSEGQGKYF,TGTGCCACCAGTGAGGGACAGGGCAAGTACTTC
TRBV7-3,TRBJ1-1,NA,NA,CASSFDSHTEAFF,TGTGCCAGCAGCTTCGACAGCCACACTGAAGCTTTCTTT
TRBV19,TRBJ2-7,NA,TRBD1,CASSPGGWSYEQYF,TGTGCCAGTAGTCCAGGGGGCTGGTCCTACGAGCAGTACTTC